Listed below are T cell receptor beta chains from one sample, sequenced in a study of shared T cell receptors in the human thymus. Clones were read by immunoSEQ multiplex PCR, and TCRdb kept only the in-frame ones, dropping some. This table has hundreds of thousands of clones, roughly 88% appearing once. These data were also reused for a study on human thymus T cells.

Sample: thymocytes. The receptor set was obtained from a boy in the first two years of life with a congenital heart defect. Both conserved end residues are part of each CDR3. Fields, in order: V gene, J gene, clone size, D gene, CDR3 protein, CDR3 DNA. The D gene is left open where the match is weak. Size is omitted from some rows. Given values are once, few, many or a class for expanded clones.

>TRBV6-1|TRBJ2-2|-|-
CASSEGVYGDTGELFF
TGTGCCAGCAGTGAAGGAGTTTACGGGGACACCGGGGAGCTGTTTTTT
>TRBV7-8|TRBJ2-1|-|TRBD2
CASSLSGRAGEFF
TGTGCCAGCAGCTTAAGCGGGAGGGCCGGGGAGTTCTTC
>TRBV2|TRBJ1-2|-|-
CASSEEGGGDYGYTF
TGTGCCAGCAGTGAGGAGGGGGGAGGGGACTATGGCTACACCTTC
>TRBV29-1|TRBJ2-6|once|-
CSVESSGANVLTF
TGCAGCGTAGAGTCCTCTGGGGCCAACGTCCTGACTTTC
>TRBV21-1|TRBJ2-1|few|-
CASTIAGGSYNEQFF
TGTGCCAGCACCATAGCGGGAGGCTCCTACAATGAGCAGTTCTTC
>TRBV5-4|TRBJ2-5|-|TRBD1
CASSAGQGAVETQYF
TGTGCCAGCAGCGCAGGACAGGGGGCGGTAGAGACCCAGTACTTC
>TRBV4-1|TRBJ2-1|-|TRBD1
CASSQGGTGLSYSEQFF
TGCGCCAGCAGCCAAGGAGGGACAGGTCTCTCCTACAGTGAGCAGTTCTTC
>TRBV4-1|TRBJ2-7|-|-
CASSQEIGRQGNYEQYF
TGCGCCAGCAGCCAAGAAATCGGGAGACAGGGTAACTACGAGCAGTACTTC
>TRBV7-6|TRBJ2-1|-|-
CASSLAQGEQFF
TGTGCCAGCAGCTTAGCACAGGGTGAGCAGTTCTTC
>TRBV27|TRBJ2-1|-|TRBD1
CASSSRDRVIDEQFF
TGTGCCAGCAGTTCCCGGGACAGGGTCATTGATGAGCAGTTCTTC
>TRBV7-6|TRBJ2-7|few|-
CASSLAGDPRTYEQYF
TGTGCCAGCAGCTTAGCCGGTGATCCCCGTACCTACGAGCAGTACTTC
>TRBV7-9|TRBJ2-3|-|-
CASSHPADSRTDTQYF
TGTGCCAGCAGCCATCCAGCGGACAGCCGCACAGATACGCAGTATTTT
>TRBV7-2|TRBJ1-2|once|-
CASSGYTGVSYGYTF
TGTGCCAGCAGCGGATATACAGGAGTGTCCTATGGCTACACCTTC
>TRBV27|TRBJ2-7|-|TRBD1
CASSLRDSHEQYF
TGTGCCAGCAGTCTCCGGGACAGCCACGAGCAGTACTTC
>TRBV28|TRBJ1-2|-|-
CASSPSGGECGYTF
TGTGCCAGCAGTCCCTCGGGGGGGGAGTGCGGCTACACCTTC
>TRBV4-1|TRBJ2-4|-|TRBD2
CASSQESPPGTSGTRAKNIQYF
TGCGCCAGCAGCCAAGAATCCCCCCCCGGGACTAGCGGGACCCGAGCCAAAAACATTCAGTACTTC
>TRBV27|TRBJ1-3|-|-
CASSPRRGEGGNTIYF
TGTGCCAGCAGTCCACGCAGGGGAGAGGGTGGAAACACCATATATTTT
>TRBV7-9|TRBJ1-1|-|TRBD1
CASSWDRGPNTEAFF
TGTGCCAGCAGCTGGGACAGGGGGCCGAACACTGAAGCTTTCTTT
>TRBV19|TRBJ1-1|-|-
CASSPGTTRTEAFF
TGTGCCAGTAGTCCCGGGACAACCAGGACTGAAGCTTTCTTT
>TRBV7-8|TRBJ1-2|-|-
CASSNLAYRAQVGYTF
TGTGCCAGCAGCAACCTAGCGTACCGGGCCCAAGTGGGCTACACCTTC
>TRBV7-3|TRBJ2-1|-|TRBD2
CASSPGTSGSSVEQFF
TGTGCCAGCAGCCCCGGGACTAGCGGGAGTTCAGTTGAGCAGTTCTTC
>TRBV6-6|TRBJ2-5|-|-
CASSYSRQRPQETQYF
TGTGCCAGCAGTTACTCGAGGCAGCGGCCCCAAGAGACCCAGTACTTC
>TRBV11-2|TRBJ1-3|-|TRBD1
CASSSGQWRNTIYF
TGTGCCAGCAGCTCGGGACAGTGGAGGAACACCATATATTTT
>TRBV6-4|TRBJ2-3|-|-
CASRNNSYTQYF
TGTGCCAGCAGGAATAACTCCTACACGCAGTATTTT
>TRBV4-2|TRBJ2-5|once|TRBD2
CASSQVLAGGLETQYF
TGTGCCAGCAGCCAAGTTCTAGCGGGAGGGCTGGAGACCCAGTACTTC
>TRBV6-1|TRBJ2-1|-|TRBD1
CASRVQGGYNEQFF
TGTGCCAGCAGAGTACAGGGGGGCTACAATGAGCAGTTCTTC
>TRBV28|TRBJ2-5|-|-
CASRRTKQETQYF
TGTGCCAGCAGGCGGACAAAACAAGAGACCCAGTACTTC
>TRBV5-6|TRBJ2-5|-|TRBD1
CASSVGQGRETQYF
TGTGCCAGCAGCGTTGGACAGGGGCGGGAGACCCAGTACTTC
>TRBV7-6|TRBJ2-3|-|TRBD1
CASSLGDRGDTQYF
TGTGCCAGCAGCTTAGGAGACAGGGGAGATACGCAGTATTTT
>TRBV12-5|TRBJ1-5|-|TRBD1
CASGFGTGDPNQPQHF
TGTGCTAGTGGTTTTGGGACAGGGGATCCCAATCAGCCCCAGCATTTT
>TRBV18|TRBJ2-7|once|-
CASPFPPRSYEQYF
TGTGCCAGTCCCTTTCCCCCCAGGTCCTACGAGCAGTACTTC
>TRBV12-5|TRBJ2-6|-|TRBD2
CASMGGSGANVLTF
TGTGCTAGTATGGGGGGGTCTGGGGCCAACGTCCTGACTTTC
>TRBV7-9|TRBJ2-3|-|TRBD1
CASSQVDPGQGPTDTQYF
TGTGCCAGCAGCCAGGTCGATCCGGGACAGGGCCCCACAGATACGCAGTATTTT
>TRBV5-1|TRBJ2-3|few|TRBD2
CASSWGTSGPSTDTQYF
TGCGCCAGCAGCTGGGGGACTAGCGGGCCTAGCACAGATACGCAGTATTTT
>TRBV15|TRBJ2-1|-|TRBD2
CATSSLSLVAGGPNNEQFF
TGTGCCACCAGCAGTCTATCCCTAGTAGCGGGAGGCCCAAACAATGAGCAGTTCTTC
>TRBV7-9|TRBJ2-7|-|-
CASSPGRPSYEQYF
TGTGCCAGCAGCCCAGGGAGGCCGTCCTACGAGCAGTACTTC
>TRBV2|TRBJ2-7|few|TRBD2
CASSESELAGEVDYEQYF
TGTGCCAGCAGTGAGTCGGAGCTAGCGGGAGAAGTGGACTACGAGCAGTACTTC
>TRBV27|TRBJ2-5|-|-
CASSSIKEQYF
TGTGCCAGCAGTTCAATAAAAGAGCAGTACTTC
>TRBV27|TRBJ1-1|-|-
CASSWRAGGRTEAFF
TGTGCCAGCAGTTGGAGGGCCGGGGGGAGGACTGAAGCTTTCTTT
>TRBV4-3|TRBJ2-1|-|TRBD1
CASSPRQGAGEQFF
TGCGCCAGCAGCCCGCGACAGGGGGCGGGTGAGCAGTTCTTC
>TRBV28|TRBJ2-7|once|TRBD2
CASSFSGRIGEQYF
TGTGCCAGCAGTTTTAGCGGGAGGATTGGAGAGCAGTACTTC
>TRBV28|TRBJ2-7|-|TRBD1
CASSSSGGPHEQYF
TGTGCCAGCAGTTCATCAGGGGGCCCCCACGAGCAGTACTTC
>TRBV2|TRBJ1-3|-|TRBD1
CASKGRTGRNTIYF
TGTGCCAGCAAGGGAAGGACAGGGAGAAACACCATATATTTT
>TRBV10-3|TRBJ1-1|-|TRBD1
CAISESKGATEAFF
TGTGCCATCAGTGAGTCCAAGGGGGCCACTGAAGCTTTCTTT
>TRBV4-1|TRBJ2-7|-|TRBD2
CASSLRLAGPTYEQYF
TGCGCCAGCAGCCTCCGCCTAGCGGGACCCACCTACGAGCAGTACTTC
>TRBV27|TRBJ2-2|-|-
CASSDRDGGELFF
TGTGCCAGCAGCGACCGGGATGGCGGGGAGCTGTTTTTT
>TRBV5-1|TRBJ2-7|-|-
CASSLASSSVYEQYF
TGCGCCAGCAGCTTGGCGTCTTCTAGCGTTTACGAGCAGTACTTC
>TRBV11-2|TRBJ2-7|-|TRBD1
CASSGDSFYEQYF
TGTGCCAGCAGCGGGGACAGCTTCTACGAGCAGTACTTC
>TRBV4-2|TRBJ2-2|few|TRBD2
CASSRAGHTGELFF
TGTGCCAGCAGCCGAGCGGGGCACACCGGGGAGCTGTTTTTT
>TRBV5-6|TRBJ2-5|-|TRBD1
CASSLRVDRGTGETQYF
TGTGCCAGCAGCTTGCGGGTTGACAGGGGGACGGGAGAGACCCAGTACTTC
>TRBV7-2|TRBJ2-1|-|TRBD2
CASTAGGLSSYNEQFF
TGTGCCAGCACAGCGGGAGGCCTTAGCTCCTACAATGAGCAGTTCTTC
>TRBV25-1|TRBJ2-4|-|-
CASRPNRGNNKNIQYF
TGTGCCAGCAGGCCTAACCGGGGGAATAACAAAAACATTCAGTACTTC
>TRBV27|TRBJ2-5|-|-
CASSRQGWETQYF
TGTGCCAGCAGTCGTCAGGGCTGGGAGACCCAGTACTTC